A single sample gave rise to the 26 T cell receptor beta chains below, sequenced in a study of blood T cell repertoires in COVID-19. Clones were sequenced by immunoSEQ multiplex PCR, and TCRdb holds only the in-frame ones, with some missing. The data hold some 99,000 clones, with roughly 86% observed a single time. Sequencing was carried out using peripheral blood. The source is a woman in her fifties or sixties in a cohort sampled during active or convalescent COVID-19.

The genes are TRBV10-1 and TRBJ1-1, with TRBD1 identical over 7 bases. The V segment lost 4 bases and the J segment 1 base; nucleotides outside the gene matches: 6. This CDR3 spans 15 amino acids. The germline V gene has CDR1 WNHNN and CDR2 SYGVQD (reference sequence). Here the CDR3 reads CASSGTGTANTEAFF. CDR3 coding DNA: TGCGCCAGCAGTGGGACCGGGACAGCGAACACTGAAGCTTTCTTT.

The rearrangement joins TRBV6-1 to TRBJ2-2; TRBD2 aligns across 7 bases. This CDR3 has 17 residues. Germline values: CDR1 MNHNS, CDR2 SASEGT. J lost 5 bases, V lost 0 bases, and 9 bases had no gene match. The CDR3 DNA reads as TGTGCCAGCAGTGAAGCGCTGGGGGGAGGGAAGACCGGGGAGCTGTTTTTT. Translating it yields CASSEALGGGKTGELFF.

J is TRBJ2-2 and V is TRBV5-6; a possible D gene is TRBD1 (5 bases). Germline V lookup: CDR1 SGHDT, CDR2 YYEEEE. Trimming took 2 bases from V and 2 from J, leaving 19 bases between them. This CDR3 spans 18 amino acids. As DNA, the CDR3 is TGTGCCAGCAGCTTCCGAAGGGGCCAACTGAGAAACACCGGGGAGCTGTTTTTT. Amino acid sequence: CASSFRRGQLRNTGELFF.

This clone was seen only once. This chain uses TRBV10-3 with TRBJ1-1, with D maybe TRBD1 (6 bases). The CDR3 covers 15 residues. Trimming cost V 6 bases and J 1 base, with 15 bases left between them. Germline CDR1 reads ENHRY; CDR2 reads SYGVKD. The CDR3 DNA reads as TGTGCCATCAGGCCCGCTGGACAGTCGAACACTGAAGCTTTCTTT. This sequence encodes CAIRPAGQSNTEAFF.

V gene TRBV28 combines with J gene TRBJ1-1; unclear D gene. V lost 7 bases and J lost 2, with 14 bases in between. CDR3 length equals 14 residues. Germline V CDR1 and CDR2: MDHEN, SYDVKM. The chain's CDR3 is CASTVGRGNTEAFF. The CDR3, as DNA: TGTGCCAGCACTGTCGGGCGGGGTAACACTGAAGCTTTCTTT.

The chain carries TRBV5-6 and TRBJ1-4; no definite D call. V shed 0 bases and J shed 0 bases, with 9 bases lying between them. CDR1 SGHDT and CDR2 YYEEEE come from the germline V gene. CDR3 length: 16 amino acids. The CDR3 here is CASSLDPGTTNEKLFF. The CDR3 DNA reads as TGTGCCAGCAGCTTGGACCCCGGGACAACTAATGAAAAACTGTTTTTT.

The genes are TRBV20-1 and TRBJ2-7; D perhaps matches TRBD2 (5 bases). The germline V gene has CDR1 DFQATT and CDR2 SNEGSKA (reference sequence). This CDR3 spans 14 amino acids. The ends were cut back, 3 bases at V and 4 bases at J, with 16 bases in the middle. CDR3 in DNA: TGCAGTGCTAGTCCATCAGGCCGGGGTTACGAGCAGTACTTC. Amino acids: CSASPSGRGYEQYF.

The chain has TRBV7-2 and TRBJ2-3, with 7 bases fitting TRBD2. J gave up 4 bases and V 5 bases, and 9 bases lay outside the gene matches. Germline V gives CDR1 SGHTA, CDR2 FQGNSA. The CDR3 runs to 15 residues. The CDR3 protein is CASSPWTRSADTQYF. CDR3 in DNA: TGTGCCAGCAGCCCCTGGACTAGAAGCGCAGATACGCAGTATTTT.

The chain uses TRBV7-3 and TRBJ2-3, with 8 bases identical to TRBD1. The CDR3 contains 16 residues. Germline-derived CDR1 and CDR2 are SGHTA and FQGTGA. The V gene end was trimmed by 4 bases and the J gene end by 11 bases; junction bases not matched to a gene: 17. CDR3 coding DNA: TGTGCCAGCAGCTCCAGAGCCGGGACAGGTCCCGTTTGGCAGTATTTT. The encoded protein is CASSSRAGTGPVWQYF.

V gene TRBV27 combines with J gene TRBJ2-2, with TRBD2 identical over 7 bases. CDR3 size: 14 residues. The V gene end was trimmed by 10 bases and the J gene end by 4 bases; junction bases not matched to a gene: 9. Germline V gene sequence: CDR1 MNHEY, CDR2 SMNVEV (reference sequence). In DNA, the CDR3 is TGTGCCACTTCGACTAGCCTTGGCACCGGGGAGCTGTTTTTT. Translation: CATSTSLGTGELFF.

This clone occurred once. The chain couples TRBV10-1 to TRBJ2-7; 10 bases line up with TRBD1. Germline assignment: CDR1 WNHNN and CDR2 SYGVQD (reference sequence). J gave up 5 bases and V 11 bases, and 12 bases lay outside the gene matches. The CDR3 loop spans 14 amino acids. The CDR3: CASGLGTGVHEQYF. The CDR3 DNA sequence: TGCGCCTCCGGCCTAGGGACAGGGGTCCACGAGCAGTACTTC.

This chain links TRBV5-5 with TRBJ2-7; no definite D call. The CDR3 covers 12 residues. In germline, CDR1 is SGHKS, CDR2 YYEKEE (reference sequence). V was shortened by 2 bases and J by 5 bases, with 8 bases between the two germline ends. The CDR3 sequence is CASSLRGDEQYF. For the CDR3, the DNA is TGTGCCAGCAGCTTACGCGGCGACGAGCAGTACTTC.

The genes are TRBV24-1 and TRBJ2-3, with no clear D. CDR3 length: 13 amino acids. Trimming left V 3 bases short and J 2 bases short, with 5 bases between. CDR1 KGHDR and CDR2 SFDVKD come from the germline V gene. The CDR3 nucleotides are TGTGCCACCAGTGATCTCCTCACAGATACGCAGTATTTT. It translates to CATSDLLTDTQYF.

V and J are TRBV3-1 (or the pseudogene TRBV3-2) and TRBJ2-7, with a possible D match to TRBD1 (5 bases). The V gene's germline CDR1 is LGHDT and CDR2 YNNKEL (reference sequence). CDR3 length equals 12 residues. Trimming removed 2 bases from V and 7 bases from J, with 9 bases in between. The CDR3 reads CASSQFRTEQYF. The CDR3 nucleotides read TGTGCCAGCAGCCAATTTCGGACAGAGCAGTACTTC.

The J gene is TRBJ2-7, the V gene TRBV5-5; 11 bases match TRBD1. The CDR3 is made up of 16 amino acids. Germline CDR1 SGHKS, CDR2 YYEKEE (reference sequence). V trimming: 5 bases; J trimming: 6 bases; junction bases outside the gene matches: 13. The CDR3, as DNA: TGTGCCAGCAGTCCCAGACAGGGACAGGGGGGTTCCGAGCAGTACTTC. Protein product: CASSPRQGQGGSEQYF.

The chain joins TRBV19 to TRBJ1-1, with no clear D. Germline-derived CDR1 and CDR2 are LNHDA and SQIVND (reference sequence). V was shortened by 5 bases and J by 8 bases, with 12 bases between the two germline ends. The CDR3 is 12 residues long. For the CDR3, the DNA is TGTGCCAGTAGTTTCCGCGGAACCGAAGCTTTCTTT. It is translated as CASSFRGTEAFF.

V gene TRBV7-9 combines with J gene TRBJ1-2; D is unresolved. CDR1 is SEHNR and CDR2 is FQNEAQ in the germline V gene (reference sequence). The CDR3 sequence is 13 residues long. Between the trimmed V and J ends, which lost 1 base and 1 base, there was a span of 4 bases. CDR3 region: CASSLDSNYGYTF. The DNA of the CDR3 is TGTGCCAGCAGCTTAGACAGTAACTATGGCTACACCTTC.

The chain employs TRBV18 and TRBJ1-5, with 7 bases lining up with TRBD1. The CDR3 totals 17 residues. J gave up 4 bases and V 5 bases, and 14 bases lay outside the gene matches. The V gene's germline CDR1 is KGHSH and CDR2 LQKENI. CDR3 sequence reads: CASSTRGAGGINQPQHF. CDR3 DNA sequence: TGTGCCAGCTCAACTCGAGGGGCAGGGGGTATAAATCAGCCCCAGCATTTT.

CDR3 sequence reads: CASSPAQGDSNQPQHF. The CDR3 DNA follows: TGTGCCAGCTCACCAGCACAGGGGGATAGCAATCAGCCCCAGCATTTT. The chain links TRBV18 to TRBJ1-5; 8 bases match TRBD1. Losses at the gene ends were 2 bases for V and 0 bases for J; bases not matched to a gene: 3. This CDR3 comprises 16 residues. The V gene's germline CDR1 is KGHSH and CDR2 LQKENI.

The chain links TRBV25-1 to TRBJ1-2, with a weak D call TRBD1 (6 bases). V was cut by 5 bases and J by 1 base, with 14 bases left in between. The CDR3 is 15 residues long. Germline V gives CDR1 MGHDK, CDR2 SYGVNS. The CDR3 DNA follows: TGTGCCAGCAGTTTTTACAGGGAGGGTAACTATGGCTACACCTTC. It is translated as CASSFYREGNYGYTF.

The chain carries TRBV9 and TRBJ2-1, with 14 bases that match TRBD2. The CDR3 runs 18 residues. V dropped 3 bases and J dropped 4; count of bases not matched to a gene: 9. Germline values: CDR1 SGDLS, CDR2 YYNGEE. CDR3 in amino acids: CASSALGLAGGGYNEQFF. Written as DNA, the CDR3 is TGTGCCAGCAGCGCCTTAGGACTAGCGGGAGGTGGTTACAATGAGCAGTTCTTC.

For the CDR3, the DNA is TGTGCCAGCAGTTACGATCGGACAGGGCACCAAGAGACCCAGTACTTC. Encoded protein: CASSYDRTGHQETQYF. The chain recombines TRBV6-6 with TRBJ2-5; 8 bases agree with TRBD1. The CDR3 is 16 amino acids. Losses at the gene ends were 2 bases for V and 0 bases for J; bases not matched to a gene: 5. The V gene's germline CDR1 is MNHNY and CDR2 SVGAGI (reference sequence).

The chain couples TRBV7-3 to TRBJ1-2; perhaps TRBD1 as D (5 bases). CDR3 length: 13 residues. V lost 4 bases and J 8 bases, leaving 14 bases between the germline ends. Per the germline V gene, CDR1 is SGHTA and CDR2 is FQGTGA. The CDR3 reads CASSSGQGHGYTF. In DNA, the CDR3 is TGTGCCAGCAGCTCGGGCCAGGGTCACGGCTACACCTTC.

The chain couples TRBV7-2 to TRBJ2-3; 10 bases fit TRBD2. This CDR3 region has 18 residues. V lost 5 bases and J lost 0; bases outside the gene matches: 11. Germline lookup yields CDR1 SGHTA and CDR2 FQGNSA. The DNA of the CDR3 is TGTGCCAGCAGCAGAACTAGCGGGGTGCATCCTAGCACAGATACGCAGTATTTT. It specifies CASSRTSGVHPSTDTQYF.

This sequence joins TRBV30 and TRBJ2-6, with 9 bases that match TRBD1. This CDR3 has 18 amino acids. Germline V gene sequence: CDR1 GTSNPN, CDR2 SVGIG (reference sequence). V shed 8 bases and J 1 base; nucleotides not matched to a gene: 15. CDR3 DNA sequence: TGTGCCCTGCACGGCGGGGACAGGGCTGCTTCTGGGGCCAACGTCCTGACTTTC. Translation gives CALHGGDRAASGANVLTF.

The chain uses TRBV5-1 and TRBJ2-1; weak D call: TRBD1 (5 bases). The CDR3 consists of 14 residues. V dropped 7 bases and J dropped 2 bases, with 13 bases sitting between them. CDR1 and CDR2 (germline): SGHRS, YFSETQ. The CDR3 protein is CASRQGLTYNEQFF. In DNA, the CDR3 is TGCGCCAGCCGGCAGGGATTAACCTACAATGAGCAGTTCTTC.